The 22 T cell receptor beta chains below come from one sample, sequenced in a study. Each CDR3 protein is one row after TCRdb ran MiXCR on the 5' RACE reads. The data hold tens of thousands of distinct CDR3 sequences, with approximately 28% observed a single time. Sequencing was carried out using tumor-infiltrating naive CD4+ T cells sorted from the breast tumor. Noted subset: naive CD4+ T cells, CD4+CD45RA+CD25-. These receptor sequences come from a female donor with breast cancer.

This clonotype is medium-sized (0.01 to 0.1%) in the sample. The gene calls are TRBV20-1 and TRBJ2-3; no firm D call. V was cut by 3 bases and J by 0 bases, with 7 bases left in between. The germline CDR1 and CDR2 sequences are DFQATT and SNEGSKA (reference sequence). The CDR3 length is 13 residues. CDR3 sequence: CSASRASTDTQYF. The CDR3 DNA reads as TGCAGTGCTAGTCGGGCTAGCACAGATACGCAGTATTTT.

As DNA, the CDR3 is TGTGCCAGCAGTTTGAACAGGGACAAATATGGCTACACCTTC. Translation gives CASSLNRDKYGYTF. The chain recombines TRBV6-5 with TRBJ1-2; TRBD1 is a possible D gene (6 bases). The V gene's germline CDR1 is MNHEY and CDR2 SVGAGI. This CDR3 has 14 residues. Between the trimmed V and J ends, which lost 4 bases and 5 bases, there was a span of 14 bases.

This clonotype was counted ten times or more. The chain couples TRBV3-1 to TRBJ1-1, with D unresolved. The CDR3 is 14 amino acids. V was pared by 4 bases and J by 3 bases, with 12 bases between. In germline, CDR1 is LGHDT, CDR2 YNNKEL (reference sequence). The CDR3 DNA follows: TGTGCCAGCAGCCCCCTTAGAACCCACACTGAAGCTTTCTTT. Amino acids: CASSPLRTHTEAFF.

This chain joins TRBV7-9 and TRBJ1-2; 7 bases are a match to TRBD1. CDR1 SEHNR and CDR2 FQNEAQ come from the germline V gene (reference sequence). V lost 3 bases and J lost 4; bases outside the gene matches: 2. The CDR3 has 13 amino acids. CDR3 DNA: TGTGCCAGCAGCTTTGAGGGGGCCTATGGCTACACCTTC. Translating gives CASSFEGAYGYTF.

This clonotype was recorded at least ten times. The chain uses TRBV5-1 and TRBJ2-3; no clear D gene. CDR3 length equals 14 residues. Per germline, CDR1 SGHRS and CDR2 YFSETQ. V lost 0 bases and J 4 bases, leaving 9 bases between the germline ends. The CDR3 loop reads CASSLGPPADTQYF. The DNA of the CDR3 is TGCGCCAGCAGCTTGGGTCCTCCCGCAGATACGCAGTATTTT.

This chain links TRBV15 with TRBJ1-5, with D perhaps matching TRBD1 (5 bases). The V end was cut by 1 base, the J end by 6 bases, with 16 bases between. Germline-derived CDR1 and CDR2 are LNHNV and YYDKDF (reference sequence). The CDR3 totals 16 residues. CDR3 region: CATSRAGPRVRQPQHF. In DNA form, the CDR3 reads TGTGCCACCAGCAGAGCGGGTCCCAGGGTGCGTCAGCCCCAGCATTTT.

The chain uses TRBV7-2 and TRBJ2-1; TRBD2 matches at 11 bases. With 2 bases clipped from V and 6 bases from J, the junction kept 12 bases outside the gene matches. The CDR3 consists of 18 residues. Per the germline V gene, CDR1 is SGHTA and CDR2 is FQGNSA. CDR3 sequence: CASSLIGVSGRALNEQFF. The CDR3 bases are TGTGCCAGCAGCTTAATCGGCGTTAGCGGGAGGGCCCTCAATGAGCAGTTCTTC.

This chain uses TRBV6-5 with TRBJ1-1; D is possibly TRBD1 (5 bases). Trimming took 4 bases from V and 1 from J, leaving 10 bases between them. CDR1 is MNHEY, CDR2 SVGAGI, per germline. The CDR3 runs to 14 residues. In DNA form, the CDR3 reads TGTGCCAGCAGTTTTACCGACAGGAACACTGAAGCTTTCTTT. It yields the protein CASSFTDRNTEAFF.

This clonotype was picked up many times. This rearrangement joins TRBV7-8 to TRBJ1-1; a weak D match, TRBD1 (5 bases). V lost 7 bases and J lost 8, with 23 bases in between. Germline V CDR1 and CDR2: SGHVS, FQNEAQ. The CDR3 is 15 residues long. The CDR3, as DNA: TGTGCCAGCAAGAATCTATTGACAGCGGGGGACGAAGCTTTCTTT. Its translation: CASKNLLTAGDEAFF.

By frequency in the sample, this clonotype is medium-sized. The rearrangement joins TRBV7-3 to TRBJ2-3; TRBD2 might be the D (6 bases). The germline V and J ends were trimmed by 2 bases and 5 bases, with 11 bases remaining between them. This CDR3 contains 14 residues. Germline V gene sequence: CDR1 SGHTA, CDR2 FQGTGA. The CDR3 DNA follows: TGTGCCAGCAGCTTAGCGGGGTTGGGAGATACGCAGTATTTT. Protein sequence: CASSLAGLGDTQYF.

In this sample, this clonotype turned up a few times. This chain joins TRBV20-1 and TRBJ2-7; 7 bases are a match to TRBD2. The CDR3 runs 15 residues. V gave up 0 bases and J gave up 4 bases; unmatched junction bases: 9. Germline-derived CDR1 and CDR2 are DFQATT and SNEGSKA (reference sequence). The CDR3 region has the DNA TGCAGTGCTAGAGATGCCATGACTAGCCCTTACGAGCAGTACTTC. It encodes CSARDAMTSPYEQYF.

The chain recombines TRBV9 with TRBJ1-4; 9 nucleotides match TRBD1. The CDR3 contains 15 residues. V lost 0 bases to trimming and J lost 5 bases; unmatched junction nucleotides: 2. Germline V gene data show CDR1 as SGDLS and CDR2 as YYNGEE. The CDR3 reads CASSVGGTGNEKLFF. The CDR3 nucleotides read TGTGCCAGCAGCGTAGGAGGGACAGGGAATGAAAAACTGTTTTTT.

V gene TRBV29-1 combines with J gene TRBJ2-7, with 7 nucleotides matching TRBD2. CDR1 is SQVTM, CDR2 ANQGSEA, per germline. V lost 5 bases, J lost 7 bases, and 5 bases stayed unmatched. This CDR3 region has 11 residues. CDR3 in amino acids: CSVRSAGEQYF. CDR3 nucleotides: TGCAGCGTTCGGTCAGCGGGGGAGCAGTACTTC.

This clonotype was detected a few times. This chain connects TRBV7-2 to TRBJ1-5, with D possibly being TRBD1 (5 bases). Trimming took off 8 bases at V and 7 bases at J, with 15 bases between the two ends. CDR3 length: 13 residues. Germline V gives CDR1 SGHTA, CDR2 FQGNSA. CDR3 sequence (DNA): TGTGCCAGCTGCTCAGGGTTGTCGCAGCCCCAGCATTTT. This encodes CASCSGLSQPQHF.

This clonotype was seen repeatedly, ten times or more. V and J are TRBV7-6 and TRBJ2-1; D possibly corresponds to TRBD2 (6 bases). CDR3 size: 16 residues. Germline-derived CDR1 and CDR2 are SGHVS and FNYEAQ. V was shortened by 5 bases and J by 8 bases, with 22 bases between the two germline ends. In DNA, the CDR3 is TGTGCCAGCAGCCCCAACTCGGGGGAGATTAGAGATGAGCAGTTCTTC. Amino acid sequence: CASSPNSGEIRDEQFF.

V usage is TRBV5-1 and J usage is TRBJ2-7; 9 bases are shared with TRBD1. The CDR3 runs to 14 residues. Germline loops: CDR1 SGHRS, CDR2 YFSETQ. V lost 4 bases to trimming and J lost 5 bases; unmatched junction nucleotides: 7. The CDR3 bases are TGCGCCAGCAGCACGACAGGGGGGGTCCACGAGCAGTACTTC. Translation: CASSTTGGVHEQYF.

This clonotype was recorded many times. The genes are TRBV19 and TRBJ2-1; 8 positions match TRBD2. The CDR3 loop spans 15 amino acids. V lost 6 bases to trimming and J lost 5 bases; unmatched junction nucleotides: 9. From germline, CDR1 is LNHDA and CDR2 SQIVND (reference sequence). CDR3 region: CASRGIAGPNNEQFF. DNA for the CDR3: TGTGCCAGTAGGGGGATAGCGGGGCCGAACAATGAGCAGTTCTTC.

The V and J genes are TRBV7-9 and TRBJ2-7; D gene ambiguous. Germline V lookup: CDR1 SEHNR, CDR2 FQNEAQ (reference sequence). The CDR3 loop spans 16 amino acids. The V gene lost 4 bases and the J gene lost 0 bases, with 16 bases spanning the gap. The CDR3 sequence is CASSSVLAESSYEQYF. The CDR3 DNA reads as TGTGCCAGCAGCTCAGTCCTGGCCGAGAGCTCCTACGAGCAGTACTTC.

The DNA of the CDR3 is TGCAGTGCTAGGTGGCTAGTTAACGAGCAGTACTTC. It yields the protein CSARWLVNEQYF. The chain employs TRBV20-1 and TRBJ2-7, with no clear D. The CDR3 length is 12 residues. The V gene lost 3 bases and the J gene lost 5 bases, with 11 bases spanning the gap. Germline CDR1 DFQATT, CDR2 SNEGSKA (reference sequence).

This clonotype was seen ten or more times. This chain joins TRBV12-3 or TRBV12-4 and TRBJ1-1; D is unresolved. V lost 3 bases and J 2 bases, leaving 10 bases between the germline ends. This CDR3 has 14 amino acids. CDR3 in amino acids: CASSFARKNTEAFF. CDR3 coding DNA: TGTGCCAGCAGTTTTGCCAGGAAAAACACTGAAGCTTTCTTT.

Within the sample, this clonotype is medium-sized. The chain employs TRBV5-1 and TRBJ2-3, with unresolved D. CDR1 and CDR2 (germline): SGHRS, YFSETQ. Trimming took 0 bases from V and 4 from J, leaving 9 bases between them. This CDR3 comprises 14 residues. CDR3: CASSLGQPADTQYF. DNA for the CDR3: TGCGCCAGCAGCTTGGGCCAGCCGGCAGATACGCAGTATTTT.

Within the sample, this clonotype is medium-sized (0.01 to 0.1%). This chain uses TRBV15 with TRBJ2-5; 9 nucleotides agree with TRBD1. J gave up 3 bases and V 2 bases, and 7 bases lay outside the gene matches. Germline V CDR1 and CDR2: LNHNV, YYDKDF (reference sequence). This CDR3 spans 16 amino acids. CDR3 residues: CATSRSRDRAKETQYF. Here the CDR3 DNA reads TGTGCCACCAGCAGATCCCGGGACAGGGCAAAAGAGACCCAGTACTTC.